Each of the 16 T cell receptor beta chains below was sequenced from the same sample in a study of low-dose radiotherapy and immunotherapy resistance in tumors. TRAV- and TRBV-specific primers primed first-strand cDNA, covering alpha and beta chains. The authors amplified TCRs for roughly 20 PCR cycles with a constant-region primer and a V-primer adapter. TCRdb used MiXCR to reprocess the reads, holding one entry per CDR3 protein. The sample yields approximately 90,000 distinct CDR3 sequences, 8% to 10% seen once. As to time point: before trial treatment. Specimen: PBMCs, collected before treatment. Source of these receptors: a male donor with prostate cancer.

This clonotype was found many times. This sequence joins TRBV7-3 and TRBJ2-3; 9 bases are shared with TRBD2. CDR3 length: 13 residues. After removal of 3 bases from V and 6 bases from J, the junction contained 1 base not matched to a gene. CDR1 is SGHTA and CDR2 is FQGTGA in the germline V gene. The DNA for the CDR3 is TGTGCCAGCAGCTTTAGCGGGAGTGATACGCAGTATTTT. It encodes CASSFSGSDTQYF.

As regards this clonotype: This sequence is one base from a far larger clone and is likely a read error. This chain connects TRBV6-4 to TRBJ2-7, with TRBD1 as a possible D gene (5 bases). The germline gives CDR1 MRHNA, CDR2 SNTAGT. The V and J ends lost 0 bases and 7 bases respectively, with 16 bases between them. The CDR3 sequence is 15 residues long. Here the CDR3 reads CASSDSGAPYNEQYF. In nucleotides, the CDR3 is TGTGCCAGCAGTGACTCTGGGGCACCCTACAATGAGCAGTACTTC.

This chain uses TRBV5-1 with TRBJ2-3; 10 bases fit TRBD1. Germline CDR1 reads SGHRS; CDR2 reads YFSETQ. V lost 4 bases and J lost 2; bases outside the gene matches: 7. This CDR3 is 16 amino acids long. CDR3 in amino acids: CASSPGTGATTDTQYF. Written as DNA, the CDR3 is TGCGCCAGCAGCCCCGGGACAGGGGCCACCACAGATACGCAGTATTTT.

This clonotype was seen ten or more times. The chain recombines TRBV6-2 or TRBV6-3 with TRBJ2-1, with TRBD1 matching over 10 bases. CDR1 MNHEY and CDR2 SVGEGT come from the germline V gene. The V gene end was trimmed by 5 bases and the J gene end by 4 bases; junction bases not matched to a gene: 8. The CDR3 is 16 residues long. The CDR3 loop is CASSRTGTGVYNEQFF. The CDR3 coding sequence is TGTGCCAGCAGTCGAACCGGGACAGGGGTTTACAATGAGCAGTTCTTC.

The table lists this clonotype with many counts. The chain combines TRBV19 with TRBJ1-1; D is undetermined. Trimming removed 6 bases from V and 6 bases from J, with 17 bases in between. The CDR3 loop spans 14 amino acids. CDR1 is LNHDA, CDR2 SQIVND, per germline (reference sequence). This CDR3 is CASREGSDGSEAFF. The DNA of the CDR3 is TGTGCCAGTAGAGAGGGCAGCGACGGCTCTGAAGCTTTCTTT. The variable domain in full, completed from reference TRBV19 and TRBJ1-1, reads DGGITQSPKYLFRKEGQNVTLSCEQNLNHDAMYWYRQDPGQGLRLIYYSQIVNDFQKGDIAEGYSVSREKKESFPLTVTSAQKNPTAFYLCASREGSDGSEAFFGQGTRLTVV.

This clonotype was recorded many times. V gene TRBV24-1 combines with J gene TRBJ1-2; 11 bases line up with TRBD1. The CDR3 has 15 residues. CDR1 is KGHDR and CDR2 is SFDVKD in the germline V gene. V was pared by 4 bases and J by 8 bases, with 8 bases of the junction left unmatched. The CDR3 DNA is TGTGCCACCAGTGACCACGGACAGGGGGCTGGAGGCTACACCTTC. It codes for CATSDHGQGAGGYTF.

Many counts were recorded for this clonotype. The chain combines TRBV20-1 with TRBJ1-5; 9 nucleotides match TRBD1. This CDR3 is built from 16 residues. V lost 6 bases to trimming and J lost 0 bases; unmatched junction nucleotides: 9. Germline CDR1 reads DFQATT; CDR2 reads SNEGSKA (reference sequence). CDR3 amino acids: CSAAPGTGSSNQPQHF. The CDR3 DNA sequence: TGCAGTGCCGCTCCCGGGACAGGGTCTAGCAATCAGCCCCAGCATTTT.

This clonotype was counted at least ten times. CDR3 residues: CASIGGVAKNIQYF. The CDR3, as DNA: TGTGCCAGCATTGGGGGGGTCGCCAAAAACATTCAGTACTTC. The rearrangement joins TRBV28 to TRBJ2-4; 7 bases align to TRBD2. Germline V gives CDR1 MDHEN, CDR2 SYDVKM. Trimming at V came to 7 bases and at J to 1 base, leaving 4 bases not matched to a gene. This CDR3 has 14 amino acids.

This clonotype came up many times. This chain links TRBV20-1 with TRBJ1-5, with a tentative D call TRBD1 (6 bases). CDR1 and CDR2 from the germline V gene are DFQATT and SNEGSKA (reference sequence). Trimming took off 0 bases at V and 3 bases at J, with 18 bases between the two ends. The CDR3 spans 17 residues. This CDR3 is CSARDYSVGGTNQPQHF. The CDR3 DNA sequence: TGCAGTGCTAGAGATTATTCGGTAGGGGGGACCAATCAGCCCCAGCATTTT.

This clonotype was recorded at least ten times. The V call is TRBV9, the J call TRBJ2-2, with a possible D match to TRBD2 (5 bases). The germline CDR1 and CDR2 sequences are SGDLS and YYNGEE. The CDR3 is made up of 14 amino acids. V gave up 2 bases and J gave up 1 base, with 6 bases separating them. CDR3: CASSVGVNTGELFF. The CDR3 coding sequence is TGTGCCAGCAGCGTGGGAGTGAACACCGGGGAGCTGTTTTTT.

At least ten counts were recorded for this clonotype. The gene calls are TRBV28 and TRBJ1-4; 11 nucleotides agree with TRBD1. V dropped 4 bases and J dropped 8; count of bases not matched to a gene: 6. CDR1 and CDR2 from the germline V gene are MDHEN and SYDVKM. The CDR3 consists of 15 residues. CDR3 DNA sequence: TGTGCCAGCAGTTACCCCCGGACAGGGGGCGAAAAACTGTTTTTT. Its protein is CASSYPRTGGEKLFF. The full variable domain, its missing parts supplied by reference TRBV28 and TRBJ1-4, is DVKVTQSSRYLVKRTGEKVFLECVQDMDHENMFWYRQDPGLGLRLIYFSYDVKMKEKGDIPEGYSVSREKKERFSLILESASTNQTSMYLCASSYPRTGGEKLFFGSGTQLSVL.

As regards this clonotype: Only one base separates this from a far larger clonotype, so it likely reflects a read error. The chain has TRBV18 and TRBJ2-1; weak D call: TRBD2 (5 bases). Germline V gene lookup returns CDR1 KGHSH and CDR2 LQKENI. The CDR3 is 13 residues long. Trimming shortened V by 3 bases and J by 12 bases, and 15 bases separated the two germline ends. In DNA, the CDR3 is TGTGCCAGCTCACCGAACGGAGAGAGCGGGCAGTTCTTC. Its protein product is CASSPNGESGQFF.

This clonotype was observed at least ten times. CDR3 sequence reads: CASSFWTANTGELFF. In DNA form, the CDR3 reads TGTGCCAGCAGTTTCTGGACTGCGAACACCGGGGAGCTGTTTTTT. This rearrangement joins TRBV12-3 or TRBV12-4 to TRBJ2-2; the D gene is possibly TRBD2 (5 bases). The CDR3 is 15 residues long. The ends were cut back, 3 bases at V and 0 bases at J, with 8 bases in the middle.

This clonotype occurred many times. The V and J genes are TRBV28 and TRBJ2-7; D could derive from TRBD1 or TRBD2 (5 bases each). The CDR3 runs to 14 residues. The V end was cut by 3 bases, the J end by 2 bases, with 11 bases between. Germline V lookup: CDR1 MDHEN, CDR2 SYDVKM. For the CDR3, the DNA is TGTGCCAGCAGTTTGGGGGTGGGGACCTACGAGCAGTACTTC. Its translation is CASSLGVGTYEQYF.

This clonotype was detected many times. The V call is TRBV3-1, the J call TRBJ2-7; no definite D call. The V gene lost 5 bases and the J gene lost 0 bases, with 14 bases spanning the gap. The CDR3 extends over 15 amino acids. Germline loops: CDR1 LGHDT, CDR2 YNNKEL (reference sequence). CDR3 protein: CASSSRHTNSYEQYF. The DNA of the CDR3 is TGTGCCAGCAGCTCCCGACACACCAACTCCTACGAGCAGTACTTC.

This clonotype was counted many times. The chain employs TRBV4-3 and TRBJ2-3, with D perhaps matching TRBD1 (6 bases). Trimming removed 4 bases at V and 7 bases at J, with 18 bases between. Germline-derived CDR1 and CDR2 are LGHNA and YSLEER. This CDR3 is 15 amino acids long. CDR3 nucleotides: TGCGCCAGCAGCCCCACGTCCGGGACACAGAATACGCAGTATTTT. Amino acid sequence: CASSPTSGTQNTQYF.